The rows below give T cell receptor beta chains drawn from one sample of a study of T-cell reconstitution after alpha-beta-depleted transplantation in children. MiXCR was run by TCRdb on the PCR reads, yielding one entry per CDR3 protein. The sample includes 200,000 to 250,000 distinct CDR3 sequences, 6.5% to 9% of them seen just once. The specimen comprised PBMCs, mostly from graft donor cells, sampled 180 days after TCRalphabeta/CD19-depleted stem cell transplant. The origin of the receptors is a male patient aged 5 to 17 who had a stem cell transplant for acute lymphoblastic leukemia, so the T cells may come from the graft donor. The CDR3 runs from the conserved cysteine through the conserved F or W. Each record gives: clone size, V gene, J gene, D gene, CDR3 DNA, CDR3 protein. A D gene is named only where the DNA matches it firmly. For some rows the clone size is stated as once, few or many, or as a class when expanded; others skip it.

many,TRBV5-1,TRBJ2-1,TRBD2,TGCGCCAGCAGCTTGGAGGGAGGGCCGGGAAATGAGCAGTTCTTC,CASSLEGGPGNEQFF
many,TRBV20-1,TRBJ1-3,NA,TGCAGTGCTAGGGGGGGAAACACCATATATTTT,CSARGGNTIYF
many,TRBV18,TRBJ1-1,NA,TGTGCCAGCTCACCGCTCATAGGGGAGACTGAAGCTTTCTTT,CASSPLIGETEAFF
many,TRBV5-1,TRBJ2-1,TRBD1,TGCGCCAGCAGCGCGCCCGGGACAGACAATGAGCAGTTCTTC,CASSAPGTDNEQFF
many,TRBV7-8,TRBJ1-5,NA,TGTGCCAGCAGCTTAGGATTGATTACAGGGTCCCGAATCCGCTCAGCCCAGCATTTT,CASSLGLITGSRIRSAQHF
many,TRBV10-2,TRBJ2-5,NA,TGCGCCAGCAGTGAGAACGGGAGAGCAGAGACCCAGTACTTC,CASSENGRAETQYF
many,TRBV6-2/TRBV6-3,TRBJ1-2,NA,TGTGCCAGCAGTTACGCTAACTATGGCTACACCTTC,CASSYANYGYTF
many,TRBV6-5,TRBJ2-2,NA,TGTGCCAGCAGTTACGGGGATCGGGACGGGGAGCTGTTTTTT,CASSYGDRDGELFF
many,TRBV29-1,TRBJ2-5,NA,TGCAGCGTTGTGCTAGGGGGGGAGACCCAGTACTTC,CSVVLGGETQYF
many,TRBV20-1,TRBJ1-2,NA,TGCAGTGCCCAAAGAACAGGGATCTATGGCTACACCTTC,CSAQRTGIYGYTF
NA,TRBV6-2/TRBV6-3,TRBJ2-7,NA,TGTGCCAGCAGTAACCCCCGAGACGAGCAGTACTTC,CASSNPRDEQYF
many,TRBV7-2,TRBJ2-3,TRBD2,TGTGCCAGCAGCTCCTCTCCGGGACTAGCCCGGATTACGCAGTATTTT,CASSSSPGLARITQYF
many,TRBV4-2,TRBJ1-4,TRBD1,TGTGCCAGCAGCCAAGAATGGGACAGGGGTGGTGAAAAACTGTTTTTT,CASSQEWDRGGEKLFF
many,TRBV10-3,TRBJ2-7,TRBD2,TGTGCCATCAGGACTACTAGCGATAACCCCTACGAGCAGTACTTC,CAIRTTSDNPYEQYF